The next 32 T cell receptor beta chains were all read from a single sample in a study of T cell responses to AZD1222 COVID-19 vaccine. Sequencing used immunoSEQ multiplex PCR; TCRdb keeps in-frame clones, though not all of them. Here the sample spans about 120,000 clones, approximately 86% being singletons. This material consisted of peripheral blood, taken 28 days after the second AZD1222 dose. These receptor sequences come from an adult who received the AZD1222 COVID-19 vaccine.

The gene calls are TRBV5-1 and TRBJ1-5; D is unresolved. Germline V gives CDR1 SGHRS, CDR2 YFSETQ. V was cut by 4 bases and J by 4 bases, with 9 bases left in between. The CDR3 covers 13 residues. CDR3 coding DNA: TGCGCCAGCAGCCCCGCTGGGAATCAGCCCCAGCATTTT. Encoded protein: CASSPAGNQPQHF. The full variable domain, rest sourced from reference TRBV5-1 and TRBJ1-5, is KAGVTQTPRYLIKTRGQQVTLSCSPISGHRSVSWYQQTPGQGLQFLFEYFSETQRNKGNFPGRFSGRQFSNSRSEMNVSTLELGDSALYLCASSPAGNQPQHFGDGTRLSIL.

The chain carries TRBV9 and TRBJ1-6, with unresolved D. The CDR3 totals 15 residues. V dropped 4 bases and J dropped 9 bases, with 17 bases sitting between them. Germline CDR1 is SGDLS and CDR2 is YYNGEE. CDR3 loop: CASSSQGGGGSPLHF. The CDR3, as DNA: TGTGCCAGCAGCTCACAAGGAGGAGGTGGTTCACCCCTCCACTTT.

The chain couples TRBV28 to TRBJ1-2, with a tentative D call TRBD1 (5 bases). This CDR3 comprises 15 residues. Per the germline V gene, CDR1 is MDHEN and CDR2 is SYDVKM. Trimming pared 4 bases from V and 7 bases from J, leaving 19 bases between. Written as DNA, the CDR3 is TGTGCCAGCAGTTCGACCCCGGGGCAGAAGGGTGGCTACACCTTC. It is translated as CASSSTPGQKGGYTF.

The chain employs TRBV27 and TRBJ1-6; 7 nucleotides match TRBD1. Germline-derived CDR1 and CDR2 are MNHEY and SMNVEV (reference sequence). This CDR3 region has 17 residues. J was trimmed by 6 bases and V by 3 bases; bases with no gene match: 11. Here the CDR3 DNA reads TGTGCCAGCAGTTTCCGAGGACAGGCGATTAGTAATTCACCCCTCCACTTT. Translating it yields CASSFRGQAISNSPLHF.

V is TRBV4-3 and J is TRBJ1-2; D is unclear. Per the germline V gene, CDR1 is LGHNA and CDR2 is YSLEER. Trimming cost V 0 bases and J 4 bases, with 12 bases left between them. The CDR3 is 15 amino acids. The CDR3, as DNA: TGCGCCAGCAGCCAAGAAATAACCAGAGCCTATGGCTACACCTTC. This sequence encodes CASSQEITRAYGYTF.

The genes are TRBV19 and TRBJ1-2; 9 bases align to TRBD1. Germline lookup yields CDR1 LNHDA and CDR2 SQIVND (reference sequence). V lost 4 bases and J lost 4; bases outside the gene matches: 10. The CDR3 runs to 16 residues. The CDR3 spells CASSTVGTGLVYGYTF. The CDR3 bases are TGTGCCAGTAGTACCGTCGGGACAGGGTTAGTCTATGGCTACACCTTC.

This rearrangement joins TRBV19 to TRBJ1-2, with a possible D match to TRBD1 (5 bases). Germline values: CDR1 LNHDA, CDR2 SQIVND (reference sequence). The CDR3 runs to 17 residues. Trimming left V 7 bases short and J 1 base short, with 22 bases between. The CDR3 reads CASNGVRAQRDNYGYTF. For the CDR3, the DNA is TGTGCCAGTAATGGTGTCAGGGCACAACGCGATAACTATGGCTACACCTTC. Using reference TRBV19 and TRBJ1-2 for the parts outside the CDR3, the full variable domain is DGGITQSPKYLFRKEGQNVTLSCEQNLNHDAMYWYRQDPGQGLRLIYYSQIVNDFQKGDIAEGYSVSREKKESFPLTVTSAQKNPTAFYLCASNGVRAQRDNYGYTFGSGTRLTVV.

The chain employs TRBV20-1 and TRBJ1-2; the match to TRBD1 covers 10 bases. The CDR3 is made up of 14 amino acids. V was clipped by 3 bases and J by 7 bases; unmatched bases: 8. CDR1 is DFQATT, CDR2 SNEGSKA, per germline (reference sequence). The CDR3 DNA follows: TGCAGTGCTAGTGATGGGACAGGGGTCCCTGGCTACACCTTC. The encoded protein is CSASDGTGVPGYTF.

This clone was detected once. The rearrangement joins TRBV7-6 to TRBJ1-1; 7 nucleotides agree with TRBD1. This CDR3 is 15 amino acids long. CDR1 SGHVS and CDR2 FNYEAQ come from the germline V gene. Germline trimming cut 5 bases from V and 2 bases from J; bases unmatched to any gene: 8. This chain's CDR3 is CASSGPTGINTEAFF. CDR3 nucleotide sequence: TGTGCCAGCAGCGGCCCGACAGGGATTAACACTGAAGCTTTCTTT.

J is TRBJ1-6 and V is TRBV19; D gene ambiguous. Trimming removed 6 bases at V and 11 bases at J, with 11 bases between. The CDR3 loop spans 12 amino acids. Germline values: CDR1 LNHDA, CDR2 SQIVND (reference sequence). DNA of the CDR3: TGTGCCAGTAGCCAGCGCTGGACACCCCTCCACTTT. Encoded protein: CASSQRWTPLHF. The whole variable domain, remainder taken from reference TRBV19 and TRBJ1-6, is DGGITQSPKYLFRKEGQNVTLSCEQNLNHDAMYWYRQDPGQGLRLIYYSQIVNDFQKGDIAEGYSVSREKKESFPLTVTSAQKNPTAFYLCASSQRWTPLHFGNGTRLTVT.

This clone was picked up one time. V usage is TRBV7-9 and J usage is TRBJ1-4; D remains ambiguous. Trimming pared 8 bases from V and 3 bases from J, leaving 13 bases between. CDR3 length: 14 residues. From germline, CDR1 is SEHNR and CDR2 FQNEAQ (reference sequence). As DNA, the CDR3 is TGTGCCAGCGTTCCGCGGGGATCTAATGAAAAACTGTTTTTT. Translation: CASVPRGSNEKLFF.

V usage is TRBV5-1 and J usage is TRBJ1-2; tentative D call: TRBD1 (5 bases). V was clipped by 3 bases and J by 8 bases, with 26 bases between them. This CDR3 is 17 amino acids long. Germline V gives CDR1 SGHRS, CDR2 YFSETQ. The CDR3 coding sequence is TGCGCCAGCAGCTCGGGGGACGGTCTGGCCCTAGGGCGAGGCTACACCTTC. As protein: CASSSGDGLALGRGYTF.

This clone was found once. The J gene is TRBJ1-5, the V gene TRBV21-1. TRBV21-1 is a pseudogene locus. The CDR3 is 14 residues long. CDR3 in amino acids: CASSKARLYQPQHF. Here the CDR3 DNA reads TGTGCCAGCAGCAAAGCCAGACTCTATCAGCCCCAGCATTTT.

The rearrangement uses TRBV6-5 and TRBJ1-6; TRBD1 might be the D (5 bases). The CDR3 has 15 residues. CDR1 is MNHEY and CDR2 is SVGAGI in the germline V gene. The germline V and J ends were trimmed by 7 bases and 7 bases, with 17 bases remaining between them. CDR3 amino acids: CASTPAGQGNSPLHF. DNA for the CDR3: TGTGCCAGCACCCCGGCGGGGCAGGGAAATTCACCCCTCCACTTT.

CDR3 sequence: CSVDRGQGTDTQYF. Here the CDR3 DNA reads TGCAGCGTTGATAGAGGACAGGGCACAGATACGCAGTATTTT. The chain combines TRBV29-1 with TRBJ2-3; 7 nucleotides align to TRBD1. V shed 3 bases and J 1 base; nucleotides not matched to a gene: 4. The CDR3 has 14 residues. From germline, CDR1 is SQVTM and CDR2 ANQGSEA.

The rearrangement joins TRBV7-2 to TRBJ1-1; tentatively, D is TRBD1 (5 bases). The CDR3 is 15 amino acids. With 1 base removed from V and 0 bases from J, the gap between germline ends came to 9 bases. Germline V gives CDR1 SGHTA, CDR2 FQGNSA. The CDR3 DNA is TGTGCCAGCAGCTTAGTGGGACGTATGAACACTGAAGCTTTCTTT. This gives the protein CASSLVGRMNTEAFF.

DNA for the CDR3: TGTGCCAGCAGCTTGGTTTCACCCGGGGCCAACGTCCTGACTTTC. Translating gives CASSLVSPGANVLTF. The V and J genes are TRBV5-4 and TRBJ2-6, with D uncertain. Trimming cost V 0 bases and J 4 bases, with 8 bases left between them. CDR3 length equals 15 residues. Germline V gene data show CDR1 as SGHNT and CDR2 as YYREEE (reference sequence).

The chain links TRBV28 to TRBJ1-6; the D is unclear. Trimming took 6 bases from V and 14 from J, leaving 14 bases between them. The CDR3 length is 12 residues. CDR1 is MDHEN, CDR2 SYDVKM, per germline. The chain's CDR3 is CASSFPVQSLHF. CDR3 nucleotides: TGTGCCAGCAGCTTCCCGGTTCAATCCCTCCACTTT. The full variable domain, with the rest looked up from reference TRBV28 and TRBJ1-6, is DVKVTQSSRYLVKRTGEKVFLECVQDMDHENMFWYRQDPGLGLRLIYFSYDVKMKEKGDIPEGYSVSREKKERFSLILESASTNQTSMYLCASSFPVQSLHFGNGTRLTVT.

The rearrangement joins TRBV7-2 to TRBJ2-1; 9 bases align to TRBD2. The V gene end was trimmed by 5 bases and the J gene end by 9 bases; junction bases not matched to a gene: 11. Germline V gene lookup returns CDR1 SGHTA and CDR2 FQGNSA. The CDR3 has 15 amino acids. The CDR3: CASSTPGLALREQFF. In DNA form, the CDR3 reads TGTGCCAGCAGCACGCCGGGACTAGCTCTGCGTGAGCAGTTCTTC.

The genes are TRBV4-3 and TRBJ2-5; TRBD2 is a possible D gene (6 bases). The germline CDR1 and CDR2 sequences are LGHNA and YSLEER. The CDR3 extends over 14 amino acids. V shed 4 bases and J shed 5 bases, with 14 bases lying between them. The DNA of the CDR3 is TGCGCCAGCAGCCTCACTAGCTACCGGGAGACCCAGTACTTC. This codes for CASSLTSYRETQYF.

The chain combines TRBV6-5 with TRBJ1-6; tentatively, D is TRBD1 (6 bases). This CDR3 is built from 15 residues. The germline CDR1 and CDR2 sequences are MNHEY and SVGAGI. The V and J ends lost 0 bases and 10 bases respectively, with 13 bases between them. The CDR3 DNA reads as TGTGCCAGCAGTTACTCCTCGGGAGGGACATCACCCCTCCACTTT. Encoded protein: CASSYSSGGTSPLHF.

The chain combines TRBV6-5 with TRBJ1-5; 7 bases fit TRBD1. Germline loops: CDR1 MNHEY, CDR2 SVGAGI. The V gene end was trimmed by 7 bases and the J gene end by 0 bases; junction bases not matched to a gene: 6. This CDR3 has 15 residues. The CDR3 nucleotides are TGTGCCAGCACCATGACAGGGATTAGCAATCAGCCCCAGCATTTT. Protein sequence: CASTMTGISNQPQHF.

This clone was recorded only once. The chain joins TRBV13 to TRBJ1-1; 10 bases agree with TRBD1. Germline trimming cut 5 bases from V and 3 bases from J; bases unmatched to any gene: 6. The CDR3 has 15 amino acids. Germline-derived CDR1 and CDR2 are PRHDT and FYEKMQ (reference sequence). The CDR3 nucleotides are TGTGCCAGCAGCCCCTCCGGACAGGGGGACACTGAAGCTTTCTTT. This gives the protein CASSPSGQGDTEAFF. The whole variable domain, filled in from reference TRBV13 and TRBJ1-1, reads AAGVIQSPRHLIKEKRETATLKCYPIPRHDTVYWYQQGPGQDPQFLISFYEKMQSDKGSIPDRFSAQQFSDYHSELNMSSLELGDSALYFCASSPSGQGDTEAFFGQGTRLTVV.

V gene TRBV7-2 combines with J gene TRBJ2-1, with TRBD2 matching 9 bases. With 4 bases clipped from V and 2 bases from J, the junction kept 6 bases outside the gene matches. The CDR3 is made up of 16 amino acids. CDR1 is SGHTA and CDR2 is FQGNSA in the germline V gene. The CDR3 DNA follows: TGTGCCAGCAGCTACCAGGGACTAGCTACCTACAATGAGCAGTTCTTC. Translated, it gives CASSYQGLATYNEQFF. The variable domain in full, completed from reference TRBV7-2 and TRBJ2-1, reads GAGVSQSPSNKVTEKGKDVELRCDPISGHTALYWYRQSLGQGLEFLIYFQGNSAPDKSGLPSDRFSAERTGGSVSTLTIQRTQQEDSAVYLCASSYQGLATYNEQFFGPGTRLTVL.

The chain is built from TRBV5-1 and TRBJ2-7, with 12 bases aligning to TRBD1. Losses at the gene ends were 3 bases for V and 3 bases for J; bases not matched to a gene: 19. This CDR3 is 20 amino acids long. Germline V gene sequence: CDR1 SGHRS, CDR2 YFSETQ. In DNA, the CDR3 is TGCGCCAGCAGCTCCGCCGGGACAGGGGGCCCTAAAGGCAACCTCTACGAGCAGTACTTC. It is translated as CASSSAGTGGPKGNLYEQYF.

The gene calls are TRBV7-2 and TRBJ1-2; no definite D call. Germline V lookup: CDR1 SGHTA, CDR2 FQGNSA. The CDR3 is made up of 15 amino acids. V lost 5 bases, J lost 7 bases, and 20 bases lay in between. In nucleotides, the CDR3 is TGTGCCAGCAGCCACGAGTCTACAGTCGTGGGTGGCTACACCTTC. Amino acid sequence: CASSHESTVVGGYTF.

The chain links TRBV7-2 to TRBJ2-1; a possible D gene is TRBD2 (6 bases). The CDR3 has 17 amino acids. Germline loops: CDR1 SGHTA, CDR2 FQGNSA. V was cut by 8 bases and J by 5 bases, with 25 bases left in between. The CDR3 sequence: CASGAGSLGGFNNEQFF. CDR3 DNA sequence: TGTGCCAGCGGGGCAGGGTCACTAGGAGGGTTCAACAATGAGCAGTTCTTC.

V gene TRBV5-4 combines with J gene TRBJ2-1; the match to TRBD1 covers 7 bases. CDR3 size: 15 residues. J gave up 6 bases and V 4 bases, and 10 bases lay outside the gene matches. Looked up from germline, CDR1 is SGHNT and CDR2 is YYREEE (reference sequence). CDR3 in DNA: TGTGCCAGCAGCCCCCGGGACAGCGGATTCAATGAGCAGTTCTTC. Amino acid sequence: CASSPRDSGFNEQFF. Full variable domain (rest looked up from reference TRBV5-4 and TRBJ2-1): ETGVTQSPTHLIKTRGQQVTLRCSSQSGHNTVSWYQQALGQGPQFIFQYYREEENGRGNFPPRFSGLQFPNYSSELNVNALELDDSALYLCASSPRDSGFNEQFFGPGTRLTVL.

The rearrangement joins TRBV7-2 to TRBJ2-1, with 7 bases matching TRBD2. Germline lookup yields CDR1 SGHTA and CDR2 FQGNSA. The junction had 14 bases not matched to a gene; V was cut back by 6 bases and J by 3 bases. The CDR3 has 17 amino acids. CDR3 DNA: TGTGCCAGCAGGCCTGGACTAGGCCCCGGGTACTACAATGAGCAGTTCTTC. Its protein product is CASRPGLGPGYYNEQFF.

This sequence joins TRBV24-1 and TRBJ2-5; D is uncertain. Germline V gene lookup returns CDR1 KGHDR and CDR2 SFDVKD. Trimming took 5 bases from V and 4 from J, leaving 13 bases between them. The CDR3 runs to 14 residues. This CDR3 is CATSAQSDRETQYF. The CDR3 coding sequence is TGTGCCACCAGTGCCCAGTCCGACCGAGAGACCCAGTACTTC.

This chain links TRBV4-3 with TRBJ1-2; perhaps TRBD1 as D (6 bases). CDR1 LGHNA and CDR2 YSLEER come from the germline V gene. V shed 0 bases and J shed 6 bases, with 17 bases lying between them. This CDR3 spans 16 amino acids. CDR3 DNA sequence: TGCGCCAGCAGCCAAGACCGGGGGGCGCGTATGAATGGCTACACCTTC. Residues: CASSQDRGARMNGYTF.

The chain recombines TRBV2 with TRBJ1-6, with D unresolved. Trimming took off 7 bases at V and 0 bases at J, with 4 bases between the two ends. The CDR3 runs 13 residues. Germline V gives CDR1 SNHLY, CDR2 FYNNEI. In DNA form, the CDR3 reads TGTGCCAGCATTCCCTCCTATAATTCACCCCTCCACTTT. It yields the protein CASIPSYNSPLHF.